Each of the 22 T cell receptor beta chains below was sequenced from the same sample in a study of identical twins. One entry per CDR3 protein results from TCRdb running MiXCR on the 5' RACE reads. The data hold about 1.7 million distinct CDR3 sequences, with around a third observed a single time. The specimen sequenced was cord blood. The receptors were sampled from a newborn girl in good health.

The chain's CDR3 is CSARTLSGGRTDTQYF. The DNA of the CDR3 is TGCAGTGCTAGGACTCTCTCGGGGGGACGCACAGATACGCAGTATTTT. The gene calls are TRBV20-1 and TRBJ2-3; 7 bases are a match to TRBD2. V was clipped by 3 bases and J by 1 base; unmatched bases: 10. Germline CDR1 is DFQATT and CDR2 is SNEGSKA (reference sequence). This CDR3 spans 16 amino acids.

This clonotype was counted only a few times. This CDR3 is CASSLASGYGYTF. The CDR3 region has the DNA TGTGCCAGCAGCTTGGCGTCGGGCTATGGCTACACCTTC. This chain uses TRBV7-6 with TRBJ1-2; D not resolved. Germline assignment: CDR1 SGHVS and CDR2 FNYEAQ. V was pared by 3 bases and J by 4 bases, with 9 bases between. The CDR3 spans 13 residues.

This clonotype was picked up a small number of times. The chain combines TRBV6-5 with TRBJ2-1, with 8 bases identical to TRBD2. Germline assignment: CDR1 MNHEY and CDR2 SVGAGI. J was trimmed by 6 bases and V by 4 bases; bases with no gene match: 14. The CDR3 totals 17 residues. The CDR3 spells CASSLSGEREITNEQFF. DNA for the CDR3: TGTGCCAGCAGTTTAAGTGGAGAGCGGGAGATTACCAATGAGCAGTTCTTC.

The chain carries TRBV25-1 and TRBJ2-3, with 13 bases lining up with TRBD2. The V and J ends lost 4 bases and 5 bases, in that order; junction bases with no gene match: 12. Germline-derived CDR1 and CDR2 are MGHDK and SYGVNS. The CDR3 runs to 18 residues. CDR3 nucleotide sequence: TGTGCCAGCAGTGTAGGGGTTCGGACTAGCGGGAGTAAAGATACGCAGTATTTT. Translating gives CASSVGVRTSGSKDTQYF. The entire variable domain, with the rest obtained from reference TRBV25-1 and TRBJ2-3, is as follows: EADIYQTPRYLVIGTGKKITLECSQTMGHDKMYWYQQDPGMELHLIHYSYGVNSTEKGDLSSESTVSRIRTEHFPLTLESARPSHTSQYLCASSVGVRTSGSKDTQYFGPGTRLTVL.

The rearrangement joins TRBV20-1 to TRBJ2-7, with TRBD2 matching 8 bases. With 1 base clipped from V and 4 bases from J, the junction kept 9 bases outside the gene matches. Germline lookup yields CDR1 DFQATT and CDR2 SNEGSKA (reference sequence). The CDR3 covers 15 residues. The CDR3 region has the DNA TGCAGTGCTAGAGTTGGAGCGGGAGATAGATACGAGCAGTACTTC. Translated, it gives CSARVGAGDRYEQYF.

The V and J genes are TRBV2 and TRBJ2-5, with 7 bases lining up with TRBD1. Losses at the gene ends were 8 bases for V and 1 base for J; bases not matched to a gene: 4. CDR1 and CDR2 from the germline V gene are SNHLY and FYNNEI. The CDR3 is made up of 13 amino acids. The CDR3 DNA follows: TGTGCCAGCCTCCGGGACAGCCAAGAGACCCAGTACTTC. It specifies CASLRDSQETQYF.

This clonotype came up a few times. V is TRBV15 and J is TRBJ1-1; tentative D call: TRBD1 (5 bases). Germline CDR1 reads LNHNV; CDR2 reads YYDKDF (reference sequence). V was shortened by 1 base and J by 10 bases, with 19 bases between the two germline ends. The length of the CDR3 is 15 residues. In DNA form, the CDR3 reads TGTGCCACCAGCAGAGCCAAAGGGGTAATTGGAAGAGCTTTCTTT. It encodes CATSRAKGVIGRAFF.

The chain combines TRBV10-3 with TRBJ1-2; maybe TRBD1 (6 bases). V lost 10 bases and J lost 2, with 14 bases in between. Looked up from germline, CDR1 is ENHRY and CDR2 is SYGVKD. The CDR3 spans 13 residues. Here the CDR3 reads CATRTERNYGYTF. The CDR3 DNA follows: TGTGCCACCAGGACAGAAAGGAACTATGGCTACACCTTC.

This chain links TRBV6-5 with TRBJ2-2, with D uncertain. The germline gives CDR1 MNHEY, CDR2 SVGAGI. V shed 5 bases and J shed 6 bases, with 7 bases lying between them. The CDR3 is made up of 12 amino acids. CDR3 bases: TGTGCCAGCAGTGGCCGTTCCGGGGAGCTGTTTTTT. Its protein product is CASSGRSGELFF.

V and J are TRBV6-1 and TRBJ2-1; 7 positions match TRBD2. CDR3 length: 16 amino acids. CDR1 and CDR2 from the germline V gene are MNHNS and SASEGT. V shed 2 bases and J 5 bases; nucleotides not matched to a gene: 9. The CDR3 DNA is TGTGCCAGCAGTGAACACGGAGCGGGACGAGACAATGAGCAGTTCTTC. This encodes CASSEHGAGRDNEQFF.

This clonotype was counted ten times or more. J is TRBJ2-7 and V is TRBV6-5; D remains ambiguous. V dropped 4 bases and J dropped 2 bases, with 9 bases sitting between them. Germline-derived CDR1 and CDR2 are MNHEY and SVGAGI. The CDR3 has 13 residues. The CDR3, as DNA: TGTGCCAGCAGTTTTCTCCCCACCTACGAGCAGTACTTC. Its protein is CASSFLPTYEQYF.

This clonotype was detected only a few times. This sequence joins TRBV5-1 and TRBJ1-5; D is undetermined. CDR3 length: 15 amino acids. Looked up from germline, CDR1 is SGHRS and CDR2 is YFSETQ. With 3 bases removed from V and 5 bases from J, the gap between germline ends came to 15 bases. The CDR3 DNA is TGCGCCAGCAGCTCCGGAACAACAGACGATCAGCCCCAGCATTTT. Translating it yields CASSSGTTDDQPQHF.

This sequence joins TRBV18 and TRBJ1-5, with D possibly matching TRBD1 (5 bases). This CDR3 is 14 amino acids long. V dropped 5 bases and J dropped 2 bases, with 10 bases sitting between them. CDR1 is KGHSH, CDR2 LQKENI, per germline. CDR3 in amino acids: CASSEGIGNQPQHF. The CDR3 region has the DNA TGTGCCAGCTCAGAGGGGATCGGCAATCAGCCCCAGCATTTT.

V and J are TRBV24-1 and TRBJ2-5; tentative D call: TRBD2 (5 bases). The length of the CDR3 is 14 residues. CDR1 KGHDR and CDR2 SFDVKD come from the germline V gene. Trimming removed 2 bases from V and 4 bases from J, with 10 bases in between. This CDR3 is CATSDSGVGETQYF. Written as DNA, the CDR3 is TGTGCCACCAGTGATTCCGGGGTAGGAGAGACCCAGTACTTC.

This clonotype was seen a single time. The V call is TRBV19, the J call TRBJ2-1; 9 nucleotides agree with TRBD2. The length of the CDR3 is 19 residues. Trimming took 7 bases from V and 4 from J; bases not matched to a gene: 20. CDR1 and CDR2 from the germline V gene are LNHDA and SQIVND (reference sequence). The CDR3: CASTPAVPVAGVRYNEQFF. The DNA for the CDR3 is TGTGCCAGTACCCCAGCGGTTCCGGTAGCGGGGGTGAGGTACAATGAGCAGTTCTTC.

This clonotype has a handful of counts. The chain links TRBV14 to TRBJ2-1; D gene unclear. V shed 4 bases and J shed 6 bases, with 13 bases lying between them. CDR1 and CDR2 from the germline V gene are SGHDN and FVKESK. This CDR3 spans 14 amino acids. CDR3 sequence: CASSPSQRFNEQFF. The CDR3 nucleotides read TGTGCCAGCAGCCCCTCTCAGCGATTCAATGAGCAGTTCTTC.

This clonotype has a handful of counts. The V call is TRBV4-2, the J call TRBJ2-1; 9 bases align to TRBD2. The CDR3 totals 17 residues. After removal of 4 bases from V and 3 bases from J, the junction contained 10 bases not matched to a gene. CDR1 is LGHNA, CDR2 YNFKEQ, per germline. The CDR3 region has the DNA TGTGCCAGCAGCCGCCCTGTAGCGGGGGCCAACTACAATGAGCAGTTCTTC. Translation: CASSRPVAGANYNEQFF.

This clonotype turned up a few times. The V call is TRBV12-3 or TRBV12-4, the J call TRBJ1-1, with 8 bases fitting TRBD1. CDR3 size: 13 residues. The V and J ends lost 10 bases and 6 bases, in that order; junction bases with no gene match: 10. The CDR3 sequence: CANRQGPLAEAFF. CDR3 in DNA: TGTGCCAACAGACAGGGGCCTTTGGCTGAAGCTTTCTTT.

This clonotype was picked up a small number of times. DNA of the CDR3: TGTGCCAGCAGCTACACCGGACAGGGAGCTTACACAGATACGCAGTATTTT. Translation gives CASSYTGQGAYTDTQYF. The chain combines TRBV28 with TRBJ2-3, with 8 positions matching TRBD1. Germline lookup yields CDR1 MDHEN and CDR2 SYDVKM. This CDR3 has 17 amino acids. The ends lost 6 bases at V and 2 bases at J; junction bases unmatched: 13.

V and J are TRBV3-1 and TRBJ2-1, with a tentative D call TRBD2 (6 bases). CDR3 length: 16 residues. Germline CDR1 is LGHDT and CDR2 is YNNKEL (reference sequence). V lost 2 bases to trimming and J lost 2 bases, with 13 bases between them. The CDR3 DNA reads as TGTGCCAGCAGCCAACCGGGACTCACCGCCTACAATGAGCAGTTCTTC. It codes for CASSQPGLTAYNEQFF.

The chain joins TRBV9 to TRBJ2-5; D uncertain. The ends were cut back, 3 bases at V and 0 bases at J, with 9 bases in the middle. Germline V gene data show CDR1 as SGDLS and CDR2 as YYNGEE. CDR3 length: 14 residues. CDR3 residues: CASSGRAYQETQYF. CDR3 in DNA: TGTGCCAGCAGCGGGAGAGCCTACCAAGAGACCCAGTACTTC. Based on the CDR3 plus reference TRBV9 and TRBJ2-5, the full variable domain is DSGVTQTPKHLITATGQRVTLRCSPRSGDLSVYWYQQSLDQGLQFLIQYYNGEERAKGNILERFSAQQFPDLHSELNLSSLELGDSALYFCASSGRAYQETQYFGPGTRLLVL.

The chain carries TRBV5-1 and TRBJ1-2; 8 nucleotides match TRBD1. The CDR3 extends over 15 amino acids. Germline assignment: CDR1 SGHRS and CDR2 YFSETQ. V was clipped by 7 bases and J by 4 bases; unmatched bases: 12. The DNA of the CDR3 is TGCGCCAGCGGCATAAGAGACAGGGGAAGCTATGGCTACACCTTC. Its protein product is CASGIRDRGSYGYTF.